Below are 20 T cell receptor beta chains sequenced from a single sample in a study of beta chain features in type 1 diabetes (dated by TCRdb to the late 2010s). Broad study findings and their caveats: In all four CD4+ subsets, TCRB CDR3 length was moderately but significantly shorter in type 1 diabetes patients.

For these TCRs, the target antigens are not known. Receptor amplification or capture employed the immunoSEQ multiplex PCR assay. The entire isolated RNA was reverse transcribed using the High Capacity cDNA Reverse Transcription Kit, and thus expressed TCRB transcripts were sequenced. TCRdb carries this immuneACCESS record with in-frame sequences only. Its versions omit some clonotypes, under half of them owing to an unresolved V gene in the studies checked, with the rest unexplained. The table for this sample lists approximately 50,000 clones; 55% to 80% of them were counted only once. Of the sample, under 0.3% is held by the ten largest clones. Specimen: stem cell memory CD4+ T cells from blood. The intended sense of this specimen's cell subset or site label: stem cell-like memory CD4+ T cells. These receptors all come from a woman aged 30 to 39 with type 1 diabetes.

The gene calls are TRBV29-1 and TRBJ1-1, with D possibly being TRBD1 (5 bases). This CDR3 region has 12 residues. Trimming left V 7 bases short and J 0 bases short, with 9 bases between. The germline gives CDR1 SQVTM, CDR2 ANQGSEA. In DNA, the CDR3 is TGCAGCGCGGGACTTTTGAACACTGAAGCTTTCTTT. Its protein is CSAGLLNTEAFF.

This chain links TRBV7-8 with TRBJ2-1, with 9 bases lining up with TRBD2. With 6 bases clipped from V and 5 bases from J, the junction kept 5 bases outside the gene matches. Germline V gene data show CDR1 as SGHVS and CDR2 as FQNEAQ. The length of the CDR3 is 14 residues. The CDR3 DNA reads TGTGCCAGCAGTTACCGACTAGCGGACAATGAGCAGTTCTTC. Its protein product is CASSYRLADNEQFF.

The chain recombines TRBV10-3 with TRBJ2-1; 10 nucleotides agree with TRBD2. J lost 4 bases, V lost 7 bases, and 10 bases had no gene match. The CDR3 contains 16 residues. Germline CDR1 ENHRY, CDR2 SYGVKD. The CDR3 coding sequence is TGTGCCATCACACAAATAGCGGGAGGATCTTACAATGAGCAGTTCTTC. Amino acid sequence: CAITQIAGGSYNEQFF.

V and J are TRBV9 and TRBJ2-1, with D perhaps TRBD1 (6 bases). Deletions cut 4 bases from V and 3 bases from J, with 20 bases between. The CDR3 is made up of 17 amino acids. Germline V CDR1 and CDR2: SGDLS, YYNGEE. CDR3 in amino acids: CASSPRVGAQGYNEQFF. The CDR3 bases are TGTGCCAGCAGCCCACGAGTGGGGGCGCAAGGCTACAATGAGCAGTTCTTC.

CDR3 in amino acids: CSARRQGRRDKNPYTDTQYF. Here the CDR3 DNA reads TGCAGCGCCCGTCGACAGGGAAGAAGGGATAAAAACCCCTACACAGATACGCAGTATTTT. The J gene is TRBJ2-3, the V gene TRBV29-1, with TRBD1 matching over 7 bases. With V trimmed by 7 bases and J by 2 bases, 27 bases remained unmatched. In germline, CDR1 is SQVTM, CDR2 ANQGSEA. The CDR3 contains 20 residues.

The gene calls are TRBV27 and TRBJ2-5; 9 bases align to TRBD2. Losses at the gene ends were 4 bases for V and 5 bases for J; bases not matched to a gene: 8. The CDR3 is 15 amino acids. Germline loops: CDR1 MNHEY, CDR2 SMNVEV (reference sequence). The CDR3 DNA is TGTGCCAGCAGTTCCCTAGCGGGATTGTGGGAGACCCAGTACTTC. It yields the protein CASSSLAGLWETQYF.

This clone was observed a few times. The CDR3 sequence is CASSLSQSIYEQYF. The CDR3 DNA follows: TGTGCCAGCAGCTTATCCCAGTCCATCTACGAGCAGTACTTC. The rearrangement joins TRBV7-2 to TRBJ2-7; D remains ambiguous. Germline assignment: CDR1 SGHTA and CDR2 FQGNSA. Trimming shortened V by 2 bases and J by 3 bases, and 11 bases separated the two germline ends. The CDR3 runs to 14 residues.

The J gene is TRBJ1-1, the V gene TRBV28; no firm D call. The CDR3 sequence is 15 residues long. V dropped 6 bases and J dropped 0 bases, with 14 bases sitting between them. The germline gives CDR1 MDHEN, CDR2 SYDVKM. CDR3: CASSTPGNMNTEAFF. In DNA form, the CDR3 reads TGTGCCAGCAGCACCCCCGGGAACATGAACACTGAAGCTTTCTTT.

The chain combines TRBV6-5 with TRBJ1-2; possibly TRBD1 for D (6 bases). Trimming took 5 bases from V and 7 from J, leaving 11 bases between them. The CDR3 consists of 12 residues. Germline V CDR1 and CDR2: MNHEY, SVGAGI. CDR3 coding DNA: TGTGCCAGCAGTCCCAACAGGGCTGGCTACACCTTC. It specifies CASSPNRAGYTF.

V gene TRBV25-1 combines with J gene TRBJ1-2; 8 bases line up with TRBD1. With V trimmed by 3 bases and J by 5 bases, 14 bases remained unmatched. There are 17 residues in the CDR3. CDR1 and CDR2 (germline): MGHDK, SYGVNS. CDR3: CASSDDRGRLGAYGYTF. DNA for the CDR3: TGTGCCAGCAGTGACGACAGGGGACGCCTGGGGGCTTATGGCTACACCTTC.

This chain links TRBV6-1 with TRBJ1-1, with a possible D match to TRBD1 (5 bases). The CDR3 sequence is 14 residues long. Germline-derived CDR1 and CDR2 are MNHNS and SASEGT. V lost 6 bases and J 3 bases, leaving 14 bases between the germline ends. This chain's CDR3 is CASSGGARDTEAFF. The CDR3 DNA sequence: TGTGCCAGCAGCGGCGGGGCGCGGGACACTGAAGCTTTCTTT.

The V call is TRBV21-1, the J call TRBJ1-5. TRBV21-1 is a listed pseudogene. The CDR3 length is 16 residues. This chain's CDR3 is CASSKDSLYSNQPQHF. Written as DNA, the CDR3 is TGTGCCAGCAGCAAGGATAGCCTTTATAGCAATCAGCCCCAGCATTTT.

The J gene is TRBJ2-2, the V gene TRBV9; the match to TRBD2 covers 11 bases. J gave up 9 bases and V 3 bases, and 13 bases lay outside the gene matches. Germline V gives CDR1 SGDLS, CDR2 YYNGEE. The CDR3 extends over 17 amino acids. DNA of the CDR3: TGTGCCAGCAGCGCCACAACTAGCGGGAGTCGGAGGTGGGAGCTGTTTTTT. Translation: CASSATTSGSRRWELFF.

The V gene is TRBV2, the J gene TRBJ2-2; 11 bases align to TRBD1. CDR3 length equals 16 residues. V shed 4 bases, J shed 7 bases, and the junction held 8 bases outside the gene matches. From germline, CDR1 is SNHLY and CDR2 FYNNEI. CDR3 nucleotide sequence: TGTGCCAGCAGTGTCCGGGACAGGGGGAGTAACGGGGAGCTGTTTTTT. This codes for CASSVRDRGSNGELFF.

The CDR3 bases are TGTGCCAGCAGCCCCCTCGGGACTAGCGGTCCCTACGAGCAGTACTTC. As protein: CASSPLGTSGPYEQYF. The V and J genes are TRBV9 and TRBJ2-7, with TRBD2 matching over 11 bases. There are 16 residues in the CDR3. Germline CDR1 is SGDLS and CDR2 is YYNGEE. The V segment lost 4 bases and the J segment 2 bases; nucleotides outside the gene matches: 8. The full variable domain, rest sourced from reference TRBV9 and TRBJ2-7, is DSGVTQTPKHLITATGQRVTLRCSPRSGDLSVYWYQQSLDQGLQFLIQYYNGEERAKGNILERFSAQQFPDLHSELNLSSLELGDSALYFCASSPLGTSGPYEQYFGPGTRLTVT.

The rearrangement links TRBV7-9 to TRBJ1-2; TRBD1 might be the D (6 bases). The CDR3 length is 13 residues. The V gene lost 5 bases and the J gene lost 4 bases, with 11 bases spanning the gap. Germline V lookup: CDR1 SEHNR, CDR2 FQNEAQ (reference sequence). The chain's CDR3 is CASSPPTGYGYTF. In DNA, the CDR3 is TGTGCCAGCAGCCCTCCGACAGGCTATGGCTACACCTTC.

This clone was counted only a few times. The chain has TRBV19 and TRBJ2-4; a possible D gene is TRBD1 (7 bases). The CDR3 has 17 amino acids. V was pared by 0 bases and J by 5 bases, with 17 bases between. Per germline, CDR1 LNHDA and CDR2 SQIVND (reference sequence). This CDR3 reads CASSIDLGRGAQNIQYF. CDR3 coding DNA: TGTGCCAGTAGTATAGATTTGGGCAGGGGGGCACAAAACATTCAGTACTTC.

V gene TRBV5-1 combines with J gene TRBJ2-2; 8 nucleotides line up with TRBD1. Germline V gene sequence: CDR1 SGHRS, CDR2 YFSETQ. The CDR3 loop spans 15 amino acids. V lost 3 bases and J lost 3; bases outside the gene matches: 4. Written as DNA, the CDR3 is TGCGCCAGCAGCTGGCCGACAGGGGACACCGGGGAGCTGTTTTTT. It is translated as CASSWPTGDTGELFF.

The V call is TRBV28, the J call TRBJ1-2, with 7 bases that match TRBD1. J gave up 4 bases and V 6 bases, and 5 bases lay outside the gene matches. The CDR3 is 13 amino acids. The germline V gene encodes CDR1 MDHEN and CDR2 SYDVKM. CDR3 in amino acids: CASRGGLGYGYTF. The CDR3 nucleotides read TGTGCCAGCAGAGGGGGCCTTGGCTATGGCTACACCTTC.

The J gene is TRBJ1-5, the V gene TRBV2; weak D call: TRBD1 (5 bases). Germline CDR1 SNHLY, CDR2 FYNNEI. V was shortened by 6 bases and J by 6 bases, with 12 bases between the two germline ends. The CDR3 totals 13 residues. In DNA, the CDR3 is TGTGCCAGCAGCGACTTTCAGGGTCAGCCCCAGCATTTT. Protein sequence: CASSDFQGQPQHF.